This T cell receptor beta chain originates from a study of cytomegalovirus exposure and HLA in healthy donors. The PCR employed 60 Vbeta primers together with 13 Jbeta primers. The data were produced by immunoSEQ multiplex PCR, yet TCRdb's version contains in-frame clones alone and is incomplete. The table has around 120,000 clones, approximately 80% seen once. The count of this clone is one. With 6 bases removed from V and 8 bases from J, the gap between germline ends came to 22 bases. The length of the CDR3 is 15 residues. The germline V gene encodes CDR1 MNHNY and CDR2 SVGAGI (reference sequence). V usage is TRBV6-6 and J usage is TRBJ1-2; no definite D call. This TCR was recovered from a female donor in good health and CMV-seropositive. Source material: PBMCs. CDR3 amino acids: CASRTSGIGPGGYTF. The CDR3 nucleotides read TGTGCCAGCAGAACCTCCGGGATCGGGCCGGGAGGCTACACCTTC.